Included here is one T cell receptor (beta chain) sequence, with context. Its antigen remains unidentified. These data originate in a study of T cells expressing NK-cell markers. The wider study: HCMV serostatus: most of the eight sequenced donors positive, one negative.

Overall study results and limits: CD8+ T cells in 5 to 7 donors included dominant NKG2C+ clonotypes at roughly 1.0-8%. Certain NKG2C+ T cell clones were expanded, and their HCMV specificity remained unclear.

This CDR3 has 14 amino acids. Germline V gives CDR1 DFQATT, CDR2 SNEGSKA (reference sequence). TCR beta libraries carry UMIs added by 5'RACE template switching. TCRdb re-called the 5' RACE reads; every CDR3 protein appears as one record, without DNA. The repertoire shows approximately 440,000 distinct CDR3 sequences; the top ten hold 1.4%. The TCR comes from a woman between 45 and 65 years old in good health. This sequence joins TRBV20-1 and TRBJ2-1; TCRdb picks TRBD1, but there is no DNA to check that call. The source material was blood T cells: a sorted CD56 or NKG2C T cell subset, CD4+ or CD8+ T cells, or bulk PBMC T cells (not recorded which). CDR3 amino acids: CSALRGGDPLQQFF.